This TCR beta chain was profiled in a study of T-cell reconstitution after alpha-beta-depleted transplantation in children. The CDR3 is made up of 20 amino acids. CDR1 and CDR2 (germline): SGHDN, FVKESK. V lost 1 base to trimming and J lost 3 bases; unmatched junction nucleotides: 16. Molecular barcoding with unique molecular identifiers was used for the TCRbeta library. In TCRdb, the PCR reads were re-called with MiXCR into one record per CDR3 protein. The data contain 200,000 to 300,000 distinct CDR3 sequences, under 9.5% of them singletons. Study-wide findings and caveats: Newly produced T cells mostly accounted for T-cell counts and diversity one year post-transplant. The study reportedly traced alpha-beta T cells about two months after transplant to several hundred expanded graft clones.

This clonotype was counted many times. The antigen remains unidentified. The chain has TRBV14 and TRBJ2-7, with 12 bases lining up with TRBD2. The source was PBMCs, mostly from graft donor cells, collected 180 days after TCRalphabeta/CD19-depleted stem cell transplant. This clonotype originated in a male patient aged 10 to 17 who had a stem cell transplant for acute lymphoblastic leukemia, so the T cells may come from the graft donor. In nucleotides, the CDR3 is TGTGCCAGCAGCCAAGTAGCCTCCTCCGGGACTAGCGGGCGCTTCTACGAGCAGTACTTC. This codes for CASSQVASSGTSGRFYEQYF.